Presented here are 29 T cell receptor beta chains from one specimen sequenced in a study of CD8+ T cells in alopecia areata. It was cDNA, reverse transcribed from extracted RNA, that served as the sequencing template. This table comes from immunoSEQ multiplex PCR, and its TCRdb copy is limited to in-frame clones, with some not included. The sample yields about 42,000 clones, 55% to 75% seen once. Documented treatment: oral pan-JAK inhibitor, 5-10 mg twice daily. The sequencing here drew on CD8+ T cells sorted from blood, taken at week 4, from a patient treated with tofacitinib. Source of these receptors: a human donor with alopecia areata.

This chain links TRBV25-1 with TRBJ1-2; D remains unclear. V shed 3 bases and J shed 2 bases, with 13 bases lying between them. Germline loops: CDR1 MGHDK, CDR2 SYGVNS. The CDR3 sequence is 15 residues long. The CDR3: CASSEPHRENYGYTF. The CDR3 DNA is TGTGCCAGCAGTGAGCCCCATAGGGAGAACTATGGCTACACCTTC.

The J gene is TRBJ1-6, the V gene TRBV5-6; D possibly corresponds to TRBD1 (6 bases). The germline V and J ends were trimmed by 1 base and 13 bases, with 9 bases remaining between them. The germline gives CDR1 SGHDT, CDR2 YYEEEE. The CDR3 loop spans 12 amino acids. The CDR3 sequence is CASSLLGQPLHF. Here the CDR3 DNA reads TGTGCCAGCAGCTTGTTAGGACAGCCCCTCCACTTT.

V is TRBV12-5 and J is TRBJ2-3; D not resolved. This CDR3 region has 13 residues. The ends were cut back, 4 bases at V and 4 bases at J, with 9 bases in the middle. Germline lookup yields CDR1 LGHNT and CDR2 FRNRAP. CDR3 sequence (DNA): TGTGCTAGTGGTTATGGGTTTGCAGATACGCAGTATTTT. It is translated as CASGYGFADTQYF.

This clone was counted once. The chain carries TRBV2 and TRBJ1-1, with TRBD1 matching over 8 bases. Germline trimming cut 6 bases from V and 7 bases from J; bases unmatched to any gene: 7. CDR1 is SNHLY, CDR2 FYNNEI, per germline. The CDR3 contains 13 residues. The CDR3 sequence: CASSVGQGLEAFF. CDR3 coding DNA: TGTGCCAGCAGCGTTGGACAGGGACTTGAAGCTTTCTTT.

CDR3 protein: CATLDTSNQPQHF. CDR3 DNA: TGTGCCACTTTGGATACGAGCAATCAGCCCCAGCATTTT. The J gene is TRBJ1-5, the V gene TRBV6-8; D not resolved. Trimming removed 10 bases from V and 1 base from J, with 11 bases in between. The CDR3 is 13 amino acids. Germline CDR1 reads MNHGY; CDR2 reads SAAAGT.

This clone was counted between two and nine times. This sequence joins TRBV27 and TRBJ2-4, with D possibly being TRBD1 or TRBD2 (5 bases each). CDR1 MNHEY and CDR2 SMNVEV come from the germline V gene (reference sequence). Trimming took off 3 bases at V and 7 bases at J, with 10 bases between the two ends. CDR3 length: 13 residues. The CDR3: CASSLGVSNIQYF. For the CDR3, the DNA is TGTGCCAGCAGTTTGGGGGTGTCGAACATTCAGTACTTC.

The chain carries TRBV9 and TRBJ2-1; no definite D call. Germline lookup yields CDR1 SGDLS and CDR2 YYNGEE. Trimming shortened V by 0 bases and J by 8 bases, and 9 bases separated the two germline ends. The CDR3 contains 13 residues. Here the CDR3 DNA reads TGTGCCAGCAGCGTAGTCGCTAGGGATGAGCAGTTCTTC. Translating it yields CASSVVARDEQFF. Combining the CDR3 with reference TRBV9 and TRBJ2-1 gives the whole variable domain DSGVTQTPKHLITATGQRVTLRCSPRSGDLSVYWYQQSLDQGLQFLIQYYNGEERAKGNILERFSAQQFPDLHSELNLSSLELGDSALYFCASSVVARDEQFFGPGTRLTVL.

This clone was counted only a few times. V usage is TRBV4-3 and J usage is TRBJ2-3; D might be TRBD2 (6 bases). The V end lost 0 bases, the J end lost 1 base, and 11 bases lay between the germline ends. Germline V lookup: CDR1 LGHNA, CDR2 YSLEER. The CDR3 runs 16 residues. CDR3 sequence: CASSQDGTGGTDTQYF. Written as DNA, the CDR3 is TGCGCCAGCAGCCAAGACGGAACGGGGGGCACAGATACGCAGTATTTT.

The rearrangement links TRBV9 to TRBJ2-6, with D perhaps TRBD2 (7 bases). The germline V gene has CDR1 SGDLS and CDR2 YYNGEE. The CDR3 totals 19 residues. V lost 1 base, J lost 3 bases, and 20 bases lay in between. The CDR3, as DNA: TGTGCCAGCAGCGTAAAGTCAGGGGACTACCTAAGTGGGGCCAACGTCCTGACTTTC. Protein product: CASSVKSGDYLSGANVLTF.

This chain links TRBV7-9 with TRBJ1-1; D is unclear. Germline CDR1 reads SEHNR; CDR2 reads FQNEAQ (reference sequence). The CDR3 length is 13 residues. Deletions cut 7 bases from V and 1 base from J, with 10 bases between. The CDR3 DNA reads TGTGCCAGCATGCCGGCCGAGAACACTGAAGCTTTCTTT. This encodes CASMPAENTEAFF.

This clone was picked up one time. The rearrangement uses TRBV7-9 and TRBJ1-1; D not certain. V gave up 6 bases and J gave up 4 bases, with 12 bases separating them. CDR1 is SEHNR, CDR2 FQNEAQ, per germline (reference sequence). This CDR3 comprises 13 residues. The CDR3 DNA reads TGTGCCAGCAGGATTGACATGGGCACTGAAGCTTTCTTT. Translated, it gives CASRIDMGTEAFF.

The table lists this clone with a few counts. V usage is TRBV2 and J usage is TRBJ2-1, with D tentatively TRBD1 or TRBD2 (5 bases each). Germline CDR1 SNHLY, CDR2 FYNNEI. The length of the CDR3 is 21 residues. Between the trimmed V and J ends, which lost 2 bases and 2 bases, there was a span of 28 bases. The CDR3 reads CASSERVIGTTRSVPYNEQFF. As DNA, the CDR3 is TGTGCCAGCAGTGAACGGGTCATAGGGACCACGAGATCGGTGCCCTACAATGAGCAGTTCTTC.

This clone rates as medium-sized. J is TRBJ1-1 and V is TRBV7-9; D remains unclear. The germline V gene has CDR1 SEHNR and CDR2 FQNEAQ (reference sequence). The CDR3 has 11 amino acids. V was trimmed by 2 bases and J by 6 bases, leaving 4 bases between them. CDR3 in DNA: TGTGCCAGCAGCTTATACCCTGAAGCTTTCTTT. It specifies CASSLYPEAFF.

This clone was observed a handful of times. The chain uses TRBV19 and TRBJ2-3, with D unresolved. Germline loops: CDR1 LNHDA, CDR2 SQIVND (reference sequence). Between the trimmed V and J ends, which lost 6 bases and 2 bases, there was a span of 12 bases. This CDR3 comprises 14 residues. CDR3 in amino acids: CASSETRYTDTQYF. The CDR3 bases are TGTGCCAGTAGCGAGACACGGTACACAGATACGCAGTATTTT.

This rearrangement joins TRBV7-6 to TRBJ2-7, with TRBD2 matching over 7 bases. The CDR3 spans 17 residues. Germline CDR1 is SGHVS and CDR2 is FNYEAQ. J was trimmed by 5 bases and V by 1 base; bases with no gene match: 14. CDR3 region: CASSLETSDISGDEQYF. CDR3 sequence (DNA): TGTGCCAGCAGCTTAGAAACTAGCGATATTTCGGGTGACGAGCAGTACTTC.

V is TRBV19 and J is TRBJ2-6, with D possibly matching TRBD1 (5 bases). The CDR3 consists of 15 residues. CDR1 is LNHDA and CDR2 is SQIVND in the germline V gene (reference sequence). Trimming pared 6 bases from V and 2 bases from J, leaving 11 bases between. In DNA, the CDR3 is TGTGCCAGTAGGACCTCAGGGACTGGGGCCAACGTCCTGACTTTC. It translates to CASRTSGTGANVLTF.

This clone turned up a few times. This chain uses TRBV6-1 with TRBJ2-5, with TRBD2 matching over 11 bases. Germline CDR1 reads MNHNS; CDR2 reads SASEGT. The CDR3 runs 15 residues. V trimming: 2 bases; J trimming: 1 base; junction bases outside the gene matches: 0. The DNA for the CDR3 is TGTGCCAGCAGTGAAACTAGCGGGGGCCAAGAGACCCAGTACTTC. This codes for CASSETSGGQETQYF.

As DNA, the CDR3 is TGCAGCGTCGGATACGACTATGGCTACACCTTC. Its protein product is CSVGYDYGYTF. The chain recombines TRBV29-1 with TRBJ1-2; D call uncertain. The CDR3 has 11 residues. V lost 6 bases and J 3 bases, leaving 8 bases between the germline ends. Per the germline V gene, CDR1 is SQVTM and CDR2 is ANQGSEA.

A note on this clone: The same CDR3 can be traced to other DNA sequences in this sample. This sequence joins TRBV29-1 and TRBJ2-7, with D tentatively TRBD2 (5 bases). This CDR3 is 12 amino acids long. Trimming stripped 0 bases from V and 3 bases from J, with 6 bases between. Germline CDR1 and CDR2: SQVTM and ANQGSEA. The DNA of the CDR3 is TGCAGCGTTGAAGATCGGGACTACGAGCAGTACTTC. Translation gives CSVEDRDYEQYF.

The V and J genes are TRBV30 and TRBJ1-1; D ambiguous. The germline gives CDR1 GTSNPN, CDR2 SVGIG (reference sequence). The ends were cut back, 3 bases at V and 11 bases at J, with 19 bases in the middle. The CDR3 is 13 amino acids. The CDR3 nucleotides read TGTGCCTGGAGGGCATCCGGGAGCCCATGGGCTTTCTTT. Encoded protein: CAWRASGSPWAFF.

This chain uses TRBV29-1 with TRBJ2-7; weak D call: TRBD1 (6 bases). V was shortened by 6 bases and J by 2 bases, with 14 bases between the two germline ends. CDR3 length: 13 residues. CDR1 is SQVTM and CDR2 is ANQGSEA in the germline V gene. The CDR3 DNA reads TGCAGCGTGCTCACGGGACAAGCCTACGAGCAGTACTTC. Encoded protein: CSVLTGQAYEQYF.

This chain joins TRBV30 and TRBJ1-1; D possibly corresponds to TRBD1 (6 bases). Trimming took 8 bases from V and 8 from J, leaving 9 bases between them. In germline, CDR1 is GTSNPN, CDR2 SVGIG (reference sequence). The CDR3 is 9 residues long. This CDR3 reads CAIDREAFF. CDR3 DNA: TGTGCCATCGACAGGGAAGCTTTCTTT.

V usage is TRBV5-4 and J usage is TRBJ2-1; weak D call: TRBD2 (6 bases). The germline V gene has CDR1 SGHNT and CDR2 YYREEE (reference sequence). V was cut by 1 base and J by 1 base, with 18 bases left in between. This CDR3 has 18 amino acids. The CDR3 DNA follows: TGTGCCAGCAGCTTGTTGGCTAGCGCCCAATTATCCTACAATGAGCAGTTCTTC. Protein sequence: CASSLLASAQLSYNEQFF.

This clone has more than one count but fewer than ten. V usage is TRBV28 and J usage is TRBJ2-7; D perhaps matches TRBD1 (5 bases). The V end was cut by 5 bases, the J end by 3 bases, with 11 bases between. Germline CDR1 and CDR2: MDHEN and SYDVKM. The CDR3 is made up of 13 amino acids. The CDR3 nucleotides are TGTGCCAGCAGTGTCACAGGAGACTACGAGCAGTACTTC. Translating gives CASSVTGDYEQYF.

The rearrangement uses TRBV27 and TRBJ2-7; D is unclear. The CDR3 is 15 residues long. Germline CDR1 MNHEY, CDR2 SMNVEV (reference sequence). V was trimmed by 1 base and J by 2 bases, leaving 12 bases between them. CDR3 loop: CASSLLIGSAYEQYF. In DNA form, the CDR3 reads TGTGCCAGCAGTTTATTAATAGGATCAGCCTACGAGCAGTACTTC.

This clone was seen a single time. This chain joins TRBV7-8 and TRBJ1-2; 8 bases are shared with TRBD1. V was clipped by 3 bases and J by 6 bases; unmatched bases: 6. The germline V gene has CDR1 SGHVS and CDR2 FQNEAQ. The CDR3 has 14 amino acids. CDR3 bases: TGTGCCAGCAGCTTCGACAGGGGTGGGGATGGCTACACCTTC. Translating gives CASSFDRGGDGYTF. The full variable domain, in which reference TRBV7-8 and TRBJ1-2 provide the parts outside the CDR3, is GAGVSQSPRYKVAKRGQDVALRCDPISGHVSLFWYQQALGQGPEFLTYFQNEAQLDKSGLPSDRFFAERPEGSVSTLKIQRTQQEDSAVYLCASSFDRGGDGYTFGSGTRLTVV.

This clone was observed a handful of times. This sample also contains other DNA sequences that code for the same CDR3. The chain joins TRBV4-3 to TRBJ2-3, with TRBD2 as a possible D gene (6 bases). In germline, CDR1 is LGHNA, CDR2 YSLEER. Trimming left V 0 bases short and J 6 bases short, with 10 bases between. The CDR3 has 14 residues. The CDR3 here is CASSQDSLADTQYF. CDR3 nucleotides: TGCGCCAGCAGCCAAGATTCTCTAGCGGATACGCAGTATTTT.

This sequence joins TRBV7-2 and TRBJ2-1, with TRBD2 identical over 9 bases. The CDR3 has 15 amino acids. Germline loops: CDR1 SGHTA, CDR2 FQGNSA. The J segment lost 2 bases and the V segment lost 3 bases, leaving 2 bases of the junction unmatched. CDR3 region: CASSFGGGAYNEQFF. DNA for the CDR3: TGTGCCAGCAGCTTCGGCGGGGGGGCCTACAATGAGCAGTTCTTC.

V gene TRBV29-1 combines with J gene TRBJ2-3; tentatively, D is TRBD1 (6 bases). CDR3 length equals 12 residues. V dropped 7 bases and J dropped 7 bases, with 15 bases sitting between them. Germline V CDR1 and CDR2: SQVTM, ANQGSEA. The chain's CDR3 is CSGETGSNTQYF. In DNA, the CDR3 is TGCAGCGGAGAAACAGGGTCAAATACGCAGTATTTT.